The 9 T cell receptor beta chains reported below all come from one sample, sequenced in a study of molecular identifiers for immune sequencing clone quantification. TCRdb fed the PCR reads into MiXCR, producing one record per CDR3 protein. Of some 650,000 distinct CDR3 sequences listed, around 20% were seen once; the top ten hold about 0.9%. The material sequenced was naive CD8+ T cells from blood, with Jurkat cell RNA spiked in. This sample's subset: FACS-sorted CD8+CD4-CCR7+CD45RA+ naive T cells. The receptors derive from a human donor in good health. Some libraries in this study had Jurkat cell RNA spiked in.

A note on this clonotype: This may be a read error, as it is one base from a much larger clone. The V gene is TRBV13, the J gene TRBJ2-5; D not certain. The CDR3 runs to 17 residues. Germline V lookup: CDR1 PRHDT, CDR2 FYEKMQ (reference sequence). Trimming pared 3 bases from V and 2 bases from J, leaving 19 bases between. The CDR3 DNA reads TGTGCCAGCAGCTTTCGCACATCCGAGGCGCTTCAAGAGACCCAGTACTTC. Translation: CASSFRTSEALQETQYF.

This clonotype was seen many times. The CDR3 here is CASSYPYRGDTEAFF. Here the CDR3 DNA reads TGTGCCAGCAGTTACCCCTACAGGGGAGACACTGAAGCTTTCTTT. This chain connects TRBV6-2 or TRBV6-3 to TRBJ1-1; 7 nucleotides line up with TRBD1. This CDR3 is 15 amino acids long. The trim removed 2 bases at V and 3 bases at J, leaving 6 bases unmatched. Germline CDR1 and CDR2: MNHEY and SVGEGT.

This clonotype occurred a few times. V is TRBV12-3 or TRBV12-4 and J is TRBJ2-1; tentatively, D is TRBD2 (5 bases). This CDR3 comprises 17 residues. Trimming cost V 6 bases and J 3 bases, with 21 bases left between them. CDR3 nucleotide sequence: TGTGCCAGCAGGAGCCGGGTGGACTCCCCCTACTACAATGAGCAGTTCTTC. Its translation is CASRSRVDSPYYNEQFF.

At least ten counts were recorded for this clonotype. V gene TRBV7-6 combines with J gene TRBJ1-4; D is ambiguous. This CDR3 has 14 residues. The ends were cut back, 5 bases at V and 4 bases at J, with 11 bases in the middle. Germline V gives CDR1 SGHVS, CDR2 FNYEAQ. CDR3 coding DNA: TGTGCCAGCAGCCTAACCGGGGATAATGAAAAACTGTTTTTT. Protein product: CASSLTGDNEKLFF.

The chain employs TRBV15 and TRBJ1-6; TRBD1 matches at 9 bases. The length of the CDR3 is 19 residues. The germline V gene has CDR1 LNHNV and CDR2 YYDKDF (reference sequence). Trimming cost V 5 bases and J 2 bases; bases outside gene matches: 13. The CDR3 DNA follows: TGTGCCACCAGCTCCGGGACAGGGACCGTTAAGGCCTATAATTCACCCCTCCACTTT. Its translation is CATSSGTGTVKAYNSPLHF.

This clonotype has at least ten counts. The V and J genes are TRBV19 and TRBJ1-5; D not certain. Per the germline V gene, CDR1 is LNHDA and CDR2 is SQIVND (reference sequence). V gave up 3 bases and J gave up 1 base, with 10 bases separating them. CDR3 length equals 15 residues. The DNA for the CDR3 is TGTGCCAGTAGTATGTTGGCAGTGAGCAATCAGCCCCAGCATTTT. It translates to CASSMLAVSNQPQHF.

This chain links TRBV5-6 with TRBJ1-2; D gene uncertain. V dropped 3 bases and J dropped 2 bases, with 11 bases sitting between them. Germline CDR1 SGHDT, CDR2 YYEEEE. The length of the CDR3 is 14 residues. The CDR3 coding sequence is TGTGCCAGCAGCTCGTTAGACAAAAACTATGGCTACACCTTC. Its translation: CASSSLDKNYGYTF.

This clonotype showed up many times. J is TRBJ2-3 and V is TRBV7-2; possibly TRBD2 for D (6 bases). Germline CDR1 reads SGHTA; CDR2 reads FQGNSA. This CDR3 is 15 amino acids long. V gave up 4 bases and J gave up 4 bases, with 15 bases separating them. This chain's CDR3 is CASSSTTGAADTQYF. In DNA, the CDR3 is TGTGCCAGCAGCTCTACCACGGGAGCCGCAGATACGCAGTATTTT.

This clonotype was detected ten times or more. The chain links TRBV5-6 to TRBJ1-5; D uncertain. The CDR3 consists of 15 residues. V lost 3 bases, J lost 4 bases, and 14 bases lay in between. Germline V CDR1 and CDR2: SGHDT, YYEEEE. The CDR3 protein is CASSSMLGGNQPQHF. The CDR3 DNA sequence: TGTGCCAGCAGCTCCATGCTGGGTGGGAATCAGCCCCAGCATTTT. Combining the CDR3 with reference TRBV5-6 and TRBJ1-5 gives the whole variable domain DAGVTQSPTHLIKTRGQQVTLRCSPKSGHDTVSWYQQALGQGPQFIFQYYEEEERQRGNFPDRFSGHQFPNYSSELNVNALLLGDSALYLCASSSMLGGNQPQHFGDGTRLSIL.